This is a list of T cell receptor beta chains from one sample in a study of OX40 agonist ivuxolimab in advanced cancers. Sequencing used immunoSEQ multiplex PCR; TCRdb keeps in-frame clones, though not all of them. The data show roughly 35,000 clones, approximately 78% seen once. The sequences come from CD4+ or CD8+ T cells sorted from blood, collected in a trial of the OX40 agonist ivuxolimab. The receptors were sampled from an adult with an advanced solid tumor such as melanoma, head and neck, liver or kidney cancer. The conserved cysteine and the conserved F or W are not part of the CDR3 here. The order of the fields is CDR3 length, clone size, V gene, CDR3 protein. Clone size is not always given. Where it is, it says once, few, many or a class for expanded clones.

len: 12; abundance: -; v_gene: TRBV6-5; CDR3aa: ASSSQVVASEQY
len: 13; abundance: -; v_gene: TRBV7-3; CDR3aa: ASSLRQTASGEAF
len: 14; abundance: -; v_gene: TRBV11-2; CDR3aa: ASSFRGTGVGNEQF
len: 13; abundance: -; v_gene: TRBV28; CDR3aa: ASIAGGGGALFAF
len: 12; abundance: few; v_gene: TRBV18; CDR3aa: ASSQTSGGETQY
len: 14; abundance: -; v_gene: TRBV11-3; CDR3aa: ASSFSHRGKYSTQY
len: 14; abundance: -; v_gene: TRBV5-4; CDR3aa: ASSLRREATRETQY
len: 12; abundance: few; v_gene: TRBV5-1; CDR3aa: ASSFGDAQETQY
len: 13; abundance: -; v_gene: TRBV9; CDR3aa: ASSVGPTVGEKLF
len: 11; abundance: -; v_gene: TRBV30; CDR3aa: AWSKPGLGEQF
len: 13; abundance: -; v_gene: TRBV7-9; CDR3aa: ASSPRLAGAMEQY
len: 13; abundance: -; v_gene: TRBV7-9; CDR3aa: ASSLASGGSYEQY
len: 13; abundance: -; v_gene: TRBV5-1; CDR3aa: ASTVSGQSSYEQY
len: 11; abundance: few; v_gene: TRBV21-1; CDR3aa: ASGERGAQPQH
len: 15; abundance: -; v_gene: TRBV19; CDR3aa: ASSATRGGRANQPQH
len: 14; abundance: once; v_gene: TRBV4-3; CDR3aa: ASSRHGTSGARELF
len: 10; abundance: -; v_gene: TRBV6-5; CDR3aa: ASRGGAYGYT
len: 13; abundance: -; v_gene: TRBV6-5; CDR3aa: ASSYSRRGGNEQF
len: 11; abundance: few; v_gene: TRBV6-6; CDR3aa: ASSRREYNEQF
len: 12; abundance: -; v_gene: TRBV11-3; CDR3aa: ASSLANRNTEAF
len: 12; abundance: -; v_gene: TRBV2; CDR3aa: ASSDNGFSQPQH
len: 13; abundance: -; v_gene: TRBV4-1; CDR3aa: ASSQADRGDQPQH
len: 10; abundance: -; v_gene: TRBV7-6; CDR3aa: ASSLVAGTQH
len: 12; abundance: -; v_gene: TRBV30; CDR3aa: AWRRGPSTDTQY
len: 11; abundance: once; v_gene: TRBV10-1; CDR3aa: ASSVAGSYEQY
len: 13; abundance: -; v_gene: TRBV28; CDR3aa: ASSRLGLLGRIQY
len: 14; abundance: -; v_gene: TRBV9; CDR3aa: ASSVLGQGAVGELF
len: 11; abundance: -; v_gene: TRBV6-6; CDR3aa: ASTPSGGQPQH
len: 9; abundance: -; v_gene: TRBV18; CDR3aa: ASSPGWGYT
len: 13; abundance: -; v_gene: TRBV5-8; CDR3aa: ASSTGTGVDQPQH
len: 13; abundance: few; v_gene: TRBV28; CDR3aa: ASSSLAGGQETQY
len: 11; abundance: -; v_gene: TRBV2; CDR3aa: ASTATGVTEAF
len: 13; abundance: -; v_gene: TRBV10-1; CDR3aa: ASSSDRGLTYEQY
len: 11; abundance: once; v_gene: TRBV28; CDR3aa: ASSVREADTQY
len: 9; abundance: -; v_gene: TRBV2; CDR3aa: ASRQKETQY
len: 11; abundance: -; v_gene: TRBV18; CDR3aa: ASSPGDLREQY
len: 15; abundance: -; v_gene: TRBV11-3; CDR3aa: ASSRLRGTESSYEQY
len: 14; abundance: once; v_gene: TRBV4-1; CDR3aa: ASSQDGGQMNSPLH
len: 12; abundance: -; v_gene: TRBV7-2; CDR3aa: ASSRTKSEETQY
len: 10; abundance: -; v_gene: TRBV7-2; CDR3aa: ASSSQVYEQF
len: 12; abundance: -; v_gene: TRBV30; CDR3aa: AWIRAEIFSPLH
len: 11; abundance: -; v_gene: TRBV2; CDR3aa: ASGRTSVGELF
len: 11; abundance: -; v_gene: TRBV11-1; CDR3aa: ASSPPPYTEAF
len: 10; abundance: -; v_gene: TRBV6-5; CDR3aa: ASSRAFGPQH
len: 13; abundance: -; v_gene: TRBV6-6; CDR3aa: ASSRSGTGTTEAF